This T cell receptor (beta chain) emerged from a study of blood T cell repertoires in COVID-19. Study as a whole: Italy, Spain and the United States were the sources of the convalescent and acute COVID-19 samples. Nucleic acid was either cDNA or gDNA, and it came from T cells, B-cell-depleted T cells, or PBMCs.

CDR1 SGHTA and CDR2 FQGNSA come from the germline V gene. Trimming pared 1 base from V and 3 bases from J, leaving 11 bases between. The CDR3 has 15 amino acids. How the authors handled the data: Amplifying reference gene primers gave estimates of nucleated cell counts. This table comes from immunoSEQ multiplex PCR, and its TCRdb copy is limited to in-frame clones, with some not included. V and J calls plus clone size are reproduced from that table; the DNA served to infer D and trimming. The sample yields about 180,000 clones, 80% to 90% seen once. This TCR was sampled from a man aged 18 to 30 who had recovered from COVID-19. Sequencing was performed on peripheral blood. V and J are TRBV7-2 and TRBJ2-3; maybe TRBD2 (6 bases). Here the CDR3 DNA reads TGTGCCAGCAGCTTAGTGAATAGCGGAACAGATACGCAGTATTTT. Its protein product is CASSLVNSGTDTQYF.